The T cell receptor (beta chain) described here comes from a study of blood T cell repertoires in COVID-19. Germline V gives CDR1 LNHDA, CDR2 SQIVND (reference sequence). With V trimmed by 7 bases and J by 8 bases, 16 bases remained unmatched. The CDR3 runs to 15 residues. Generated by immunoSEQ multiplex PCR, the TCRdb table keeps only in-frame clones and is missing some. The sample carries 57,000 or so clones, approximately 83% recorded once. This TCR came from a human donor in a cohort sampled during active COVID-19. The V call is TRBV19, the J call TRBJ1-2; 7 bases align to TRBD1. The sample consisted of peripheral blood. The CDR3 bases are TGTGCCAGTACTACGACAGGGAAAAAGGTTGACGGCTACACCTTC. This gives the protein CASTTTGKKVDGYTF.